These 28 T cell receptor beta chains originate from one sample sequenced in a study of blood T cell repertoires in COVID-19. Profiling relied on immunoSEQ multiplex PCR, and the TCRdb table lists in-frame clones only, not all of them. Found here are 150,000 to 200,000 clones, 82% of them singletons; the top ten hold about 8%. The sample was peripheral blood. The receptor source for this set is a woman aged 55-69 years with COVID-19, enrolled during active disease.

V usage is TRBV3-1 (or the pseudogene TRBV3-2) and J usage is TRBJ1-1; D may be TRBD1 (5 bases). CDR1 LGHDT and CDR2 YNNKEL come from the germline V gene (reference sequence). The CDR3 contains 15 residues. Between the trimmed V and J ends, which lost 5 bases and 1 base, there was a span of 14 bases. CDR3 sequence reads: CASSTLPGGNTEAFF. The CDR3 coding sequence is TGTGCCAGCAGCACCCTTCCGGGGGGGAACACTGAAGCTTTCTTT.

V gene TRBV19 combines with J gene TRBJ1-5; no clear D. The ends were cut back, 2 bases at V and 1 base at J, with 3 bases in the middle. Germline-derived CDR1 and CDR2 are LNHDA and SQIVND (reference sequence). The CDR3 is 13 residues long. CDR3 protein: CASSIPSNQPQHF. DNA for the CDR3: TGTGCCAGTAGTATACCGAGCAATCAGCCCCAGCATTTT. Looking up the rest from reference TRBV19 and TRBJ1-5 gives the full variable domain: DGGITQSPKYLFRKEGQNVTLSCEQNLNHDAMYWYRQDPGQGLRLIYYSQIVNDFQKGDIAEGYSVSREKKESFPLTVTSAQKNPTAFYLCASSIPSNQPQHFGDGTRLSIL.

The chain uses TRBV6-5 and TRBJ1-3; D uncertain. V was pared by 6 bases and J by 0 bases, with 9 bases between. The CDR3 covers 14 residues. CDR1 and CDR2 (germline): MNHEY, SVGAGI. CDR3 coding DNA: TGTGCCAGCAGGCCCACCAGCTCTGGAAACACCATATATTTT. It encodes CASRPTSSGNTIYF.

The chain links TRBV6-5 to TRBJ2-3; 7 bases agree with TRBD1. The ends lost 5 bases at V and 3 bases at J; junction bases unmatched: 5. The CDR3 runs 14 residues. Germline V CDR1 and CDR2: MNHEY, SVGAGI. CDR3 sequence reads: CASSQGVRTDTQYF. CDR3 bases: TGTGCCAGCAGTCAGGGGGTTCGAACAGATACGCAGTATTTT.

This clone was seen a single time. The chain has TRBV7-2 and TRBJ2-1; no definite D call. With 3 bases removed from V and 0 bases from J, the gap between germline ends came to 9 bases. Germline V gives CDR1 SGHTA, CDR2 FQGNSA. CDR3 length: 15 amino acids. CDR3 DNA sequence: TGTGCCAGCAGCTTTCTAGTCGTCTCCTACAATGAGCAGTTCTTC. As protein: CASSFLVVSYNEQFF.

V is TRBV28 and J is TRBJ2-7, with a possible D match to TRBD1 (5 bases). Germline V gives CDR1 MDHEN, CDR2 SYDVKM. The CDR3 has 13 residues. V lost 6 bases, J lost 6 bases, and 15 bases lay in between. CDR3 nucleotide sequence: TGTGCCAGCAGCCCCCCGCAGGGCTCCGAGCAGTACTTC. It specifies CASSPPQGSEQYF.

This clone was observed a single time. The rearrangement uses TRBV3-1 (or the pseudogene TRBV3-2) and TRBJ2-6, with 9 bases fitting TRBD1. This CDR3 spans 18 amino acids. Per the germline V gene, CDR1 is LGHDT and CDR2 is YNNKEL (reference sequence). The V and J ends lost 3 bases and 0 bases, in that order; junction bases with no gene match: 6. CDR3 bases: TGTGCCAGCAGCCACCTCGGACAGGGGAGCTCTGGGGCCAACGTCCTGACTTTC. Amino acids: CASSHLGQGSSGANVLTF.

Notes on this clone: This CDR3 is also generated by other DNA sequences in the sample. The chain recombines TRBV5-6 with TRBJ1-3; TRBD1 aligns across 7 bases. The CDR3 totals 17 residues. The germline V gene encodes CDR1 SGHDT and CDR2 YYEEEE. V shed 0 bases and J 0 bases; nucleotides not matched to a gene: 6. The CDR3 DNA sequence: TGTGCCAGCAGCTTGGCCCCGACAGGGCACTCTGGAAACACCATATATTTT. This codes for CASSLAPTGHSGNTIYF.

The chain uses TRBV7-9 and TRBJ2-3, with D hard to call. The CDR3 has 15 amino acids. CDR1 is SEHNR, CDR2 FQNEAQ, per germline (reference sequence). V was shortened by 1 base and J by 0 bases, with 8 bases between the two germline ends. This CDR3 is CASSLVPVSTDTQYF. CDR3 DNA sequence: TGTGCCAGCAGCTTAGTCCCAGTTAGCACAGATACGCAGTATTTT. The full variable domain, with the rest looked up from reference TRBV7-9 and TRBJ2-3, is DTGVSQNPRHKITKRGQNVTFRCDPISEHNRLYWYRQTLGQGPEFLTYFQNEAQLEKSRLLSDRFSAERPKGSFSTLEIQRTEQGDSAMYLCASSLVPVSTDTQYFGPGTRLTVL.

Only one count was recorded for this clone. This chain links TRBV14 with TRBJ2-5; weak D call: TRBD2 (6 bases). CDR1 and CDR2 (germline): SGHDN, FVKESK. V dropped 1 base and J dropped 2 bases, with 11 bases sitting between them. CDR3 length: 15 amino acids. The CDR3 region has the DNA TGTGCCAGCAGCCAAGTAGCGGCCAAACAAGAGACCCAGTACTTC. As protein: CASSQVAAKQETQYF. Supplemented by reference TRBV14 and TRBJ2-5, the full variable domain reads EAGVTQFPSHSVIEKGQTVTLRCDPISGHDNLYWYRRVMGKEIKFLLHFVKESKQDESGMPNNRFLAERTGGTYSTLKVQPAELEDSGVYFCASSQVAAKQETQYFGPGTRLLVL.

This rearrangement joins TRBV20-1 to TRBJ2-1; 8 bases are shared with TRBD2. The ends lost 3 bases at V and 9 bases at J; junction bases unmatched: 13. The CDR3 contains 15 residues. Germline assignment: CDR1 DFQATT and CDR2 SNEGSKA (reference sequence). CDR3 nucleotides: TGCAGTGCTAGTGTAGCGGGAACCCCCTACGGTGAGCAGTTCTTC. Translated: CSASVAGTPYGEQFF.

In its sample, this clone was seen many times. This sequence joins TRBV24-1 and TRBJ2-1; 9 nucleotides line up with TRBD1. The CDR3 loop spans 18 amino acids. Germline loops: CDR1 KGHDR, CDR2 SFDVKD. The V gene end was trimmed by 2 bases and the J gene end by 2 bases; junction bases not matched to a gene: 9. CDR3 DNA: TGTGCCACCAGTGATTCTATCCTAAGGGACAGGGCCTACAATGAGCAGTTCTTC. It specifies CATSDSILRDRAYNEQFF.

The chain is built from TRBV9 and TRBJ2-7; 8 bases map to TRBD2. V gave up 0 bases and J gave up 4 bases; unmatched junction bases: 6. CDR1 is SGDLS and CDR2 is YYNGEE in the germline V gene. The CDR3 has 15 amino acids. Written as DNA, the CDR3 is TGTGCCAGCAGCGTAGGGGGCGGCGGGAGGTACGAGCAGTACTTC. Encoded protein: CASSVGGGGRYEQYF.

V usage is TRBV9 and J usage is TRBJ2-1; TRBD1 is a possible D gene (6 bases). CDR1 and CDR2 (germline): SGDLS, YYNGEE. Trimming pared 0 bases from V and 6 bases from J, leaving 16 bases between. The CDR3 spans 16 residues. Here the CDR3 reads CASSVGSRGQGNEQFF. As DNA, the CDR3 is TGTGCCAGCAGCGTAGGGTCCAGGGGCCAGGGCAATGAGCAGTTCTTC. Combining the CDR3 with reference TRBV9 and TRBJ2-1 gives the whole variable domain DSGVTQTPKHLITATGQRVTLRCSPRSGDLSVYWYQQSLDQGLQFLIQYYNGEERAKGNILERFSAQQFPDLHSELNLSSLELGDSALYFCASSVGSRGQGNEQFFGPGTRLTVL.

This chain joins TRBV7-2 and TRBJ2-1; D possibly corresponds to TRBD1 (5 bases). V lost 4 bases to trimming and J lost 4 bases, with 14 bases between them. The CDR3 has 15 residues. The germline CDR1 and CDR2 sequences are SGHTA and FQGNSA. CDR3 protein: CASSSSGIGYNEQFF. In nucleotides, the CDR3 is TGTGCCAGCAGCTCTTCAGGGATCGGGTACAATGAGCAGTTCTTC. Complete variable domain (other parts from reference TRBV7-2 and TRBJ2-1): GAGVSQSPSNKVTEKGKDVELRCDPISGHTALYWYRQSLGQGLEFLIYFQGNSAPDKSGLPSDRFSAERTGGSVSTLTIQRTQQEDSAVYLCASSSSGIGYNEQFFGPGTRLTVL.

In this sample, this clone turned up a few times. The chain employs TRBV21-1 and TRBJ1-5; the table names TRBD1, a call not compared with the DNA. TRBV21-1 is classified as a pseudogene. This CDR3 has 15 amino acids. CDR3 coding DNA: TGTGCCAGCAGCAGCCTAGACAGGAGCAATCAGCCCCAGCATTTT. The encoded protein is CASSSLDRSNQPQHF.

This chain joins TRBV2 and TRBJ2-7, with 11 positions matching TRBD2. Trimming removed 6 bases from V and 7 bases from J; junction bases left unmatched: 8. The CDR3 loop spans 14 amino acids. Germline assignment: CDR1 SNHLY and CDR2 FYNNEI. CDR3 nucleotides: TGTGCCAGCAGCGCTAGCGGGAGGATGAGGGAGCAGTACTTC. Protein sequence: CASSASGRMREQYF.

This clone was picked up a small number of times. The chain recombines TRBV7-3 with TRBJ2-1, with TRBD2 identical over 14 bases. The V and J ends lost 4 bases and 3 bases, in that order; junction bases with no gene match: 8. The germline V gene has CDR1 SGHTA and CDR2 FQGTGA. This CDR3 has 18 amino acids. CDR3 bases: TGTGCCAGCAGCTCCCGGACTAGCGGGGGGAACAACTACAATGAGCAGTTCTTC. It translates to CASSSRTSGGNNYNEQFF.

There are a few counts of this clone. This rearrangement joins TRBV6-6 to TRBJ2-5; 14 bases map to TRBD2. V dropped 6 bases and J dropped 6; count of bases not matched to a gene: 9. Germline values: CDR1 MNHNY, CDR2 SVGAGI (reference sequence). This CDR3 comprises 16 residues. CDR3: CASRFPGLAGAQTQYF. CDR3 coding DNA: TGTGCCAGCAGATTCCCGGGACTAGCGGGGGCTCAGACCCAGTACTTC.

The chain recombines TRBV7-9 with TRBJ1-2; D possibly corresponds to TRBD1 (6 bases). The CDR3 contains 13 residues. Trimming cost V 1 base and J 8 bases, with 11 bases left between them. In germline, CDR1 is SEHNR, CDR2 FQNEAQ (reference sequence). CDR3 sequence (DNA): TGTGCCAGCAGCTTAGAACAGGGCCACGGCTACACCTTC. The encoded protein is CASSLEQGHGYTF.

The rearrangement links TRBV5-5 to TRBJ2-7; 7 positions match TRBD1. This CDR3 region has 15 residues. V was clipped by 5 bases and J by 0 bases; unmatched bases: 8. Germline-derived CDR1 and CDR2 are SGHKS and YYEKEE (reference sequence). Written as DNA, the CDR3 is TGTGCCAGCAGATCCGGGACAGCCAGCTCCTACGAGCAGTACGTC. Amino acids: CASRSGTASSYEQYV.

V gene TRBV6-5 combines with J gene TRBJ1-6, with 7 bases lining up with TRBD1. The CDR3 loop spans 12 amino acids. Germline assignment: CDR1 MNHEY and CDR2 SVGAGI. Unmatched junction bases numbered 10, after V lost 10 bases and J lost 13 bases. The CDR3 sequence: CAIRTGLSPLHF. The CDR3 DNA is TGTGCCATCCGGACAGGTCTCTCGCCCCTCCACTTT.

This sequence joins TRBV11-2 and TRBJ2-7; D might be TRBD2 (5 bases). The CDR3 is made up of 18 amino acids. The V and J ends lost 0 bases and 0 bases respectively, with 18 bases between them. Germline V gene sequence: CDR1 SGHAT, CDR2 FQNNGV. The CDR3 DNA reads TGTGCCAGCAGCTTAGATCCCCTTGTGATAGCGAGCTCCTACGAGCAGTACTTC. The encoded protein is CASSLDPLVIASSYEQYF.

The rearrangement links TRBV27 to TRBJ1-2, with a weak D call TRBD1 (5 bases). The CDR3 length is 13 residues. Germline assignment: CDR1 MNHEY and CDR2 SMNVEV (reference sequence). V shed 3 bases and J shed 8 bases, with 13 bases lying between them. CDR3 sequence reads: CASSFGRGRGYTF. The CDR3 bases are TGTGCCAGCAGTTTTGGGCGGGGACGCGGCTACACCTTC.

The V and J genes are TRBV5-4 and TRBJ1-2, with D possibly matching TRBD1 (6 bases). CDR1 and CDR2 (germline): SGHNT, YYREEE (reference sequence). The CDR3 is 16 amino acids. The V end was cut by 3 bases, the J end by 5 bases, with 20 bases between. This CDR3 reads CASSSPGQGLSYGYTF. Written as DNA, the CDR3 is TGTGCCAGCAGCTCTCCTGGGCAGGGGCTATCTTATGGCTACACCTTC. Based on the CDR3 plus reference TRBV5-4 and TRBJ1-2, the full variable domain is ETGVTQSPTHLIKTRGQQVTLRCSSQSGHNTVSWYQQALGQGPQFIFQYYREEENGRGNFPPRFSGLQFPNYSSELNVNALELDDSALYLCASSSPGQGLSYGYTFGSGTRLTVV.

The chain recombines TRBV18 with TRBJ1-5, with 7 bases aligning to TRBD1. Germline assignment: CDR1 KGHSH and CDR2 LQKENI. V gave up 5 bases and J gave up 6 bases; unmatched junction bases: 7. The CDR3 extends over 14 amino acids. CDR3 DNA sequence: TGTGCCAGCTCAGGACAGGTCCCGGGTCAGCCCCAGCATTTT. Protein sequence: CASSGQVPGQPQHF. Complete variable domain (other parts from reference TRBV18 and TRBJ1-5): NAGVMQNPRHLVRRRGQEARLRCSPMKGHSHVYWYRQLPEEGLKFMVYLQKENIIDESGMPKERFSAEFPKEGPSILRIQQVVRGDSAAYFCASSGQVPGQPQHFGDGTRLSIL.

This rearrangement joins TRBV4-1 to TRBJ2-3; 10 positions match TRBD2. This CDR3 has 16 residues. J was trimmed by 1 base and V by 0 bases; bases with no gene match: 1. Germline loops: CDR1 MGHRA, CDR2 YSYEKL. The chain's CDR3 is CASSQDLAGGTDTQYF. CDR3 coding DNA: TGCGCCAGCAGCCAAGACCTAGCGGGGGGCACAGATACGCAGTATTTT.

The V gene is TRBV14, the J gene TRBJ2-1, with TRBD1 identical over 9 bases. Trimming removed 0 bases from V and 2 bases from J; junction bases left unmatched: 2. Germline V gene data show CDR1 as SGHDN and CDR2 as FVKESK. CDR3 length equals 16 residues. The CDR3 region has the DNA TGTGCCAGCAGCCAAGACGGGGACAGGGCCTACAATGAGCAGTTCTTC. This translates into CASSQDGDRAYNEQFF.